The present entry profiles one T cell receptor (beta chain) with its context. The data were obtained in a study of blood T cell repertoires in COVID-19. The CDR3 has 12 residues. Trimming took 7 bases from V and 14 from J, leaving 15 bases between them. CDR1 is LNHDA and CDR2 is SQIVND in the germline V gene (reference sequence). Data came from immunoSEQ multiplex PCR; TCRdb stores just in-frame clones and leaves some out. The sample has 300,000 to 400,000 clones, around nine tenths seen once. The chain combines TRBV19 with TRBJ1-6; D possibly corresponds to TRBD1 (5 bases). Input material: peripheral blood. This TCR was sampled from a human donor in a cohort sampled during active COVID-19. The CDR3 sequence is CASNNIRESLHF. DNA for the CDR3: TGTGCCAGTAATAATATCAGGGAATCCCTCCACTTT.